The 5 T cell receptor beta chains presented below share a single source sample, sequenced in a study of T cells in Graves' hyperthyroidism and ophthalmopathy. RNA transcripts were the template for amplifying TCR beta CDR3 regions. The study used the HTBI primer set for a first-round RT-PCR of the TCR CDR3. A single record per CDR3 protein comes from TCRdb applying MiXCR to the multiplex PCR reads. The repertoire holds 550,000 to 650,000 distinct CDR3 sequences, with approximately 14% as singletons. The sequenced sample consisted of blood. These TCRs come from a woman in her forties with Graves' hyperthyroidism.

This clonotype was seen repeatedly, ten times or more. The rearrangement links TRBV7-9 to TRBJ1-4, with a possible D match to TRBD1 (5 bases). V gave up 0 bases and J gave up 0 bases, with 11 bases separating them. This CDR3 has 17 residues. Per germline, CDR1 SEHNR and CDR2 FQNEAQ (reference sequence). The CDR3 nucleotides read TGTGCCAGCAGCTTAGCGATGACGGGGCCAACTAATGAAAAACTGTTTTTT. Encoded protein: CASSLAMTGPTNEKLFF.

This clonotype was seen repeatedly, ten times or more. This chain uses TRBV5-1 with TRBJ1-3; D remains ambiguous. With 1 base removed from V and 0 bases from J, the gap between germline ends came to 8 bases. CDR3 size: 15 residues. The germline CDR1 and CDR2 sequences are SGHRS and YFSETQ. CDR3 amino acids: CASSLSPSSGNTIYF. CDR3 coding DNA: TGCGCCAGCAGCTTGTCACCTAGCTCTGGAAACACCATATATTTT. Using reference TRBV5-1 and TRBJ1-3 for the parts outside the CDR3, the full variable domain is KAGVTQTPRYLIKTRGQQVTLSCSPISGHRSVSWYQQTPGQGLQFLFEYFSETQRNKGNFPGRFSGRQFSNSRSEMNVSTLELGDSALYLCASSLSPSSGNTIYFGEGSWLTVV.

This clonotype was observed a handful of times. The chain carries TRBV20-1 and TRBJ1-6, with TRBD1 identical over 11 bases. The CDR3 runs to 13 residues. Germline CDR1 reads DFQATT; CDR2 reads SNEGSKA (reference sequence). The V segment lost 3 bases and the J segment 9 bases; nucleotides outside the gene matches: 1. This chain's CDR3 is CSARGQGGSPLHF. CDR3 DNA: TGCAGTGCTAGGGGACAGGGGGGTTCACCCCTCCACTTT.

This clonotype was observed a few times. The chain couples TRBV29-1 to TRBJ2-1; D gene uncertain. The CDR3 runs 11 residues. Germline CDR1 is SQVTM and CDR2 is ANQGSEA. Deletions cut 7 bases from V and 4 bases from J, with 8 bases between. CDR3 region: CSADGYNEQFF. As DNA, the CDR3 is TGCAGCGCCGACGGGTACAATGAGCAGTTCTTC.

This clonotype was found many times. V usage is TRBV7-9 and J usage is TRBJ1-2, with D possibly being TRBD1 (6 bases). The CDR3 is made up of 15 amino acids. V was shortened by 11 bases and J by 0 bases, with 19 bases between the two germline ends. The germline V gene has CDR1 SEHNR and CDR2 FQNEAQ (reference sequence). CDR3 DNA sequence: TGTGCCTTACAGGGAGTTACGCTCGCTAACTATGGCTACACCTTC. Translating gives CALQGVTLANYGYTF.